This T cell receptor beta chain was retrieved from a study of blood T cells in healthy people across ages. Study details: About one barcoded beta molecule per two T cells came from capture by template switching. Study outcomes and limitations: The recorded TCR beta diversity per million T cells decreased in a roughly linear manner with age.

There were at least 5.5 micrograms of total RNA extracted from every sample. Points on this clonotype: Its target is not known.

A second PCR, run for roughly 7 to 12 cycles, used a sample-barcoded 5' primer plus a J-beta primer mix. TCRdb re-called the 5' RACE reads with MiXCR, one entry per CDR3 protein. This sample has over 1,200,000 distinct CDR3 sequences; approximately 59% occur once, and the top ten carry 6.7%. The germline CDR1 and CDR2 sequences are DFQATT and SNEGSKA (reference sequence). V dropped 3 bases and J dropped 7 bases, with 13 bases sitting between them. This CDR3 is built from 13 residues. The receptor was derived from a young man in good health. The sequenced sample was blood. This chain links TRBV20-1 with TRBJ2-4; D ambiguous. CDR3 sequence (DNA): TGCAGTGCTAGCCCTCGGACGGTCAACATTCAGTACTTC. The encoded protein is CSASPRTVNIQYF.